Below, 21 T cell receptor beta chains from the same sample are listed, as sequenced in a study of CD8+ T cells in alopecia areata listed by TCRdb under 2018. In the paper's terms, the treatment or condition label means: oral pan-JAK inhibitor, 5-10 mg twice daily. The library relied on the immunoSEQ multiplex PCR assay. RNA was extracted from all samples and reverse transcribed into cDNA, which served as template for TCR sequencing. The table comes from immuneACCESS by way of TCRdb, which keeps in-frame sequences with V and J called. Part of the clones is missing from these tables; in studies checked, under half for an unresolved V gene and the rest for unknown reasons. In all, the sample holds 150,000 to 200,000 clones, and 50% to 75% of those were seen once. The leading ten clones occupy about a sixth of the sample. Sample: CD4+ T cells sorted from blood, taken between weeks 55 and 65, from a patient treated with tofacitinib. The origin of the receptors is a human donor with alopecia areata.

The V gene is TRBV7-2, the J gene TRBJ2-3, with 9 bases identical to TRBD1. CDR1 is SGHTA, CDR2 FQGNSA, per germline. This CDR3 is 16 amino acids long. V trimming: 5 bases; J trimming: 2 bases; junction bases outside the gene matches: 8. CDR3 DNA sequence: TGTGCCAGCAGCCTATTCGGACAGGGGTACACAGATACGCAGTATTTT. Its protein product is CASSLFGQGYTDTQYF.

The CDR3 bases are TGTGCCCCATGGACAGGGGGAGAGAATCAGCCCCAGCATTTT. Its translation is CAPWTGGENQPQHF. The chain uses TRBV30 and TRBJ1-5, with 10 bases identical to TRBD1. The CDR3 consists of 14 residues. Germline V lookup: CDR1 GTSNPN, CDR2 SVGIG (reference sequence). V lost 8 bases to trimming and J lost 4 bases; unmatched junction nucleotides: 8.

The CDR3, as DNA: TGTGCCAGCAGCTTGGAACAGCTTGCGCAGTATTTT. Translated, it gives CASSLEQLAQYF. The chain joins TRBV5-6 to TRBJ2-3; D unresolved. Germline V CDR1 and CDR2: SGHDT, YYEEEE. The CDR3 loop spans 12 amino acids. Trimming cost V 0 bases and J 10 bases, with 9 bases left between them.

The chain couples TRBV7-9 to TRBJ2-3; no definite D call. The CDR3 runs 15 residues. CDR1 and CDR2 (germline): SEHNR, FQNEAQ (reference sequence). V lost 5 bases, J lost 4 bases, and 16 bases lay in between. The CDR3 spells CASSLAAPGADTQYF. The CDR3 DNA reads TGTGCCAGCAGCCTCGCGGCTCCCGGCGCAGATACGCAGTATTTT.

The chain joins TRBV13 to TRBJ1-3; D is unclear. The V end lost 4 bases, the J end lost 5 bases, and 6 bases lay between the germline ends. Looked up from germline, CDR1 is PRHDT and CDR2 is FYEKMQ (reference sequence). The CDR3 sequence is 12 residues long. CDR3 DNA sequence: TGTGCCAGCAGCTCCTTAAGAAACACCATATATTTT. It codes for CASSSLRNTIYF. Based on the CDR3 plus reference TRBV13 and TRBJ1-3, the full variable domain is AAGVIQSPRHLIKEKRETATLKCYPIPRHDTVYWYQQGPGQDPQFLISFYEKMQSDKGSIPDRFSAQQFSDYHSELNMSSLELGDSALYFCASSSLRNTIYFGEGSWLTVV.

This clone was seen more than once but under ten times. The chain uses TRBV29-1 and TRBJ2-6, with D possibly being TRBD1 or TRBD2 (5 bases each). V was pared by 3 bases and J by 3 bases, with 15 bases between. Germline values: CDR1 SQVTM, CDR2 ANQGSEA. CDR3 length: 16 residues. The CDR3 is CSVDEGTRYGANVLTF. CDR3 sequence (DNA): TGCAGCGTTGACGAGGGGACCAGGTATGGGGCCAACGTCCTGACTTTC.

The CDR3 region is CASGSGGTGGDTQYF. The CDR3 bases are TGTGCTAGTGGTTCCGGAGGTACAGGGGGTGATACGCAGTATTTT. The gene calls are TRBV12-5 and TRBJ2-3; TRBD1 aligns across 8 bases. Germline V lookup: CDR1 LGHNT, CDR2 FRNRAP. The CDR3 consists of 15 residues. The ends lost 4 bases at V and 6 bases at J; junction bases unmatched: 9.

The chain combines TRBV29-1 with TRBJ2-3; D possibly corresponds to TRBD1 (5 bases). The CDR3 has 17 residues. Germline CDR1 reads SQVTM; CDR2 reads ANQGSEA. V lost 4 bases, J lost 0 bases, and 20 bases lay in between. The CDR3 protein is CSVVGPDPRPSTDTQYF. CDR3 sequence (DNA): TGCAGCGTTGTGGGGCCTGACCCAAGACCTAGCACAGATACGCAGTATTTT.

CDR3 bases: TGTGCCAGCAGCCCCGAGGGGCGAAGGTACAATGAGCAGTTCTTC. This encodes CASSPEGRRYNEQFF. The rearrangement links TRBV7-2 to TRBJ2-1; D may match TRBD1 or TRBD2 (5 bases each). CDR1 SGHTA and CDR2 FQGNSA come from the germline V gene. The CDR3 covers 15 residues. Trimming shortened V by 5 bases and J by 4 bases, and 15 bases separated the two germline ends.

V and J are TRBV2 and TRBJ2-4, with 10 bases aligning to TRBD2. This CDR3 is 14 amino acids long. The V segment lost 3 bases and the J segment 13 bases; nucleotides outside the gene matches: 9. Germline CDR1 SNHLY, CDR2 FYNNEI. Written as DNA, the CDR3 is TGTGCCAGCAGTGAGAGTAGCGGGGGGCCCAGGCAGTACTTC. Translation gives CASSESSGGPRQYF.

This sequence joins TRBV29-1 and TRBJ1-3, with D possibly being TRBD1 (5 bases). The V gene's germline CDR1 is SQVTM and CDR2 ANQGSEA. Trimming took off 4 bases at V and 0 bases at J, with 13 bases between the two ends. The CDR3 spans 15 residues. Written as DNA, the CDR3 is TGCAGCGTTGTTGTGCGGGGGAACTCTGGAAACACCATATATTTT. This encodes CSVVVRGNSGNTIYF.

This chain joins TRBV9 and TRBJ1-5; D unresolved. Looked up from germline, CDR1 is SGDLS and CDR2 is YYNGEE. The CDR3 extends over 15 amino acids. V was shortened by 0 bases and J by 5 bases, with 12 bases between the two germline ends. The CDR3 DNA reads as TGTGCCAGCAGCGTAGGATCGGGATCCCATCAGCCCCAGCATTTT. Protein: CASSVGSGSHQPQHF.

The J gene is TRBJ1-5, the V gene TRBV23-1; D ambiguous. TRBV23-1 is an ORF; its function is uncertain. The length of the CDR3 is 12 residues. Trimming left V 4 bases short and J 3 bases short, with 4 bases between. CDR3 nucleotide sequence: TGCGCCAGCAGTCGCCACAATCAGCCCCAGCATTTT. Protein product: CASSRHNQPQHF.

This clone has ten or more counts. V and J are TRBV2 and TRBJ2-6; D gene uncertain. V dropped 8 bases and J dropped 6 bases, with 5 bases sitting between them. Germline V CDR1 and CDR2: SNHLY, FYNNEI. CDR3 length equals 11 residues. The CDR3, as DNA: TGTGCCAGCTCCCCGGCCAACGTCCTGACTTTC. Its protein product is CASSPANVLTF.

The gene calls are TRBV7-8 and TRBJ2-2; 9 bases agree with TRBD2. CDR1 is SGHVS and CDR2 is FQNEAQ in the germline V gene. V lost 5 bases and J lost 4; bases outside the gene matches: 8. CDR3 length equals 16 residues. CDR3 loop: CASSPSAGGTTGELFF. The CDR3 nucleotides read TGTGCCAGCAGCCCAAGTGCGGGGGGGACCACCGGGGAGCTGTTTTTT. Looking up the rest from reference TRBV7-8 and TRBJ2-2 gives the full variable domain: GAGVSQSPRYKVAKRGQDVALRCDPISGHVSLFWYQQALGQGPEFLTYFQNEAQLDKSGLPSDRFFAERPEGSVSTLKIQRTQQEDSAVYLCASSPSAGGTTGELFFGEGSRLTVL.

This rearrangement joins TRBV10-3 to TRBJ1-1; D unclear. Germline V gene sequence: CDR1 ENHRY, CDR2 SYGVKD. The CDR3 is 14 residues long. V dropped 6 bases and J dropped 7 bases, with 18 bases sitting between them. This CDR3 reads CAIRDREGGREAFF. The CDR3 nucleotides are TGTGCCATCAGAGACCGGGAGGGAGGCCGTGAAGCTTTCTTT.

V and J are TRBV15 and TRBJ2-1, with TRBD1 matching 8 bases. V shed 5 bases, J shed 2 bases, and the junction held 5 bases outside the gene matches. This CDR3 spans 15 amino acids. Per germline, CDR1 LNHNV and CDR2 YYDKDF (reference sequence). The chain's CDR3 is CATSSRTGPYNEQFF. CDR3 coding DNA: TGTGCCACCAGCTCAAGGACAGGGCCCTACAATGAGCAGTTCTTC.

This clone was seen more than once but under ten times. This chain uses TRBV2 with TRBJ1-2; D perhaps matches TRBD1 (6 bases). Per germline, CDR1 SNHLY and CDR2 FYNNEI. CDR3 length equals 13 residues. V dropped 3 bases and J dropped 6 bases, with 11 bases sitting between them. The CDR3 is CASSDRRTDGYTF. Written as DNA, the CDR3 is TGTGCCAGCAGTGATAGGAGGACAGATGGCTACACCTTC. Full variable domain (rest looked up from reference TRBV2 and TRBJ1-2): EPEVTQTPSHQVTQMGQEVILRCVPISNHLYFYWYRQILGQKVEFLVSFYNNEISEKSEIFDDQFSVERPDGSNFTLKIRSTKLEDSAMYFCASSDRRTDGYTFGSGTRLTVV.

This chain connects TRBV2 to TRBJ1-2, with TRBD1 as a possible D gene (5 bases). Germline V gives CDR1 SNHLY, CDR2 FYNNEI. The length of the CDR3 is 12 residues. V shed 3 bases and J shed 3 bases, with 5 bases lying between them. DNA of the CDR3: TGTGCCAGCAGTGAGGGGGACTATGGCTACACCTTC. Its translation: CASSEGDYGYTF.

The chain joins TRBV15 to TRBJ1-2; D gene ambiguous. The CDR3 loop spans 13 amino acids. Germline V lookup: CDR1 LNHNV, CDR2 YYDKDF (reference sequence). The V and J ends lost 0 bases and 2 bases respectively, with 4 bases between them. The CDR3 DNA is TGTGCCACCAGCAGAGAACGGAACTATGGCTACACCTTC. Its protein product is CATSRERNYGYTF.

The CDR3 DNA reads TGCGCCAGCAGCTTGCTAGCGGGGCGAGTCAATGAGCAGTTCTTC. This encodes CASSLLAGRVNEQFF. The chain links TRBV5-1 to TRBJ2-1, with 9 nucleotides matching TRBD2. V trimming: 1 base; J trimming: 6 bases; junction bases outside the gene matches: 5. The CDR3 is 15 residues long. CDR1 is SGHRS and CDR2 is YFSETQ in the germline V gene. Full variable domain (missing parts from reference TRBV5-1 and TRBJ2-1): KAGVTQTPRYLIKTRGQQVTLSCSPISGHRSVSWYQQTPGQGLQFLFEYFSETQRNKGNFPGRFSGRQFSNSRSEMNVSTLELGDSALYLCASSLLAGRVNEQFFGPGTRLTVL.